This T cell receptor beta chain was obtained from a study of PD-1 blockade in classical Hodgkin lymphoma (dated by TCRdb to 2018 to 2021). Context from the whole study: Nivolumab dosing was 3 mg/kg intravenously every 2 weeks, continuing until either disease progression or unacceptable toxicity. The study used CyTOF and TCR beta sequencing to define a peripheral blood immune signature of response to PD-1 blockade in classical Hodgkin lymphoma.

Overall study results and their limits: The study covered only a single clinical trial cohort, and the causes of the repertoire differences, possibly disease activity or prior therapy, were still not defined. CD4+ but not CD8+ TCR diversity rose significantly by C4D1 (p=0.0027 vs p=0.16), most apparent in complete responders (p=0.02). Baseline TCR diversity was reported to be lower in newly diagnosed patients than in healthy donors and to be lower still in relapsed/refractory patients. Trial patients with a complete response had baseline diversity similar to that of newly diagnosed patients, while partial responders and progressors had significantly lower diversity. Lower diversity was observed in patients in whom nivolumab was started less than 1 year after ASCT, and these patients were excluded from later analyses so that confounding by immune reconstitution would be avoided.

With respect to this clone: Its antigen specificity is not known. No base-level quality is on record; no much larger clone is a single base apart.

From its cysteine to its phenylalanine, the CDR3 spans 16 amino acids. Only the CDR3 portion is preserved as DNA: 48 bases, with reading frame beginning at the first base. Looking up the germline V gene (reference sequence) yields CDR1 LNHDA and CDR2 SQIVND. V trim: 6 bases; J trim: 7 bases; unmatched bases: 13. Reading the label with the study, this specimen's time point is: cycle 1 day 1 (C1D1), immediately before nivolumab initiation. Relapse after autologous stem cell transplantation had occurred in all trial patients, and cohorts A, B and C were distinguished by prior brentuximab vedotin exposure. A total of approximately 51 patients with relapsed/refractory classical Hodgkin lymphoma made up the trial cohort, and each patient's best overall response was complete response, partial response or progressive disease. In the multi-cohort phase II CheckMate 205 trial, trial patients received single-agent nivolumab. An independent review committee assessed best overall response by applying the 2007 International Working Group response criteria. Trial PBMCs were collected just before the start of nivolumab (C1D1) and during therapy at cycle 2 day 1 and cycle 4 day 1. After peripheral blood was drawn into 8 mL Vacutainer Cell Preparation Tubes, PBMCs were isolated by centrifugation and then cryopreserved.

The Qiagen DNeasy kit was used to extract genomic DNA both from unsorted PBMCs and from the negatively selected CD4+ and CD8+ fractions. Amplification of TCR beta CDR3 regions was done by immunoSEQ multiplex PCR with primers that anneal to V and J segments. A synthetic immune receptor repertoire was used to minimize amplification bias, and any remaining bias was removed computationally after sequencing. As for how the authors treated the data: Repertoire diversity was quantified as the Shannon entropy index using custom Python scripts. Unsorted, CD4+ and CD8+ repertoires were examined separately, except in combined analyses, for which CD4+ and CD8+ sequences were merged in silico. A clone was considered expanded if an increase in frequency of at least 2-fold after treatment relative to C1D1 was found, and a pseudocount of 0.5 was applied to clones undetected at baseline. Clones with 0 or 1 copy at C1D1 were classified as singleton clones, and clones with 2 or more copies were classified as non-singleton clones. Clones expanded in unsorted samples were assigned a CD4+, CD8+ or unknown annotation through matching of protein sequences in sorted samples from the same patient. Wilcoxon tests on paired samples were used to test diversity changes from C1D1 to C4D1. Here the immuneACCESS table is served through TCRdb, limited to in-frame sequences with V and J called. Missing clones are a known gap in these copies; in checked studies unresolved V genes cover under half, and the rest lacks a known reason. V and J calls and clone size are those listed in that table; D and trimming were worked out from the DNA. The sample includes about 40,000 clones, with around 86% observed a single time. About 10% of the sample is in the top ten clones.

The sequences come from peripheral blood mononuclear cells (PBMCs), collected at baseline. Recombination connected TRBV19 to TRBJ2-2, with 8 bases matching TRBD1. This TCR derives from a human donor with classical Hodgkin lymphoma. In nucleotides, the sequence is TGTGCCAGTAGAACGGGACAGGTGATGCTGAGCGGGGAGCTGTTTTTT. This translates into CASRTGQVMLSGELFF.